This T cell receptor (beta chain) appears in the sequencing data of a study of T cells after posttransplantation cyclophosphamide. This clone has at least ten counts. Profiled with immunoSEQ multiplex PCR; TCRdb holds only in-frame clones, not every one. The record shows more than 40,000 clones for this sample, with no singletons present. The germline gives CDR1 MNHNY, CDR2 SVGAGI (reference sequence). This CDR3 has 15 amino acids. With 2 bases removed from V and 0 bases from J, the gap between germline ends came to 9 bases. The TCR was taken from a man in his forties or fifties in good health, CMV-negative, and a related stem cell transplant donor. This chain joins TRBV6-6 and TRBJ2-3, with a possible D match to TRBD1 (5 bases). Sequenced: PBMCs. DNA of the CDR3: TGTGCCAGCAGTTACGGTGACAGTAGCACAGATACGCAGTATTTT. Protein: CASSYGDSSTDTQYF.